This T cell receptor (beta chain) derives from a study of cytomegalovirus exposure and HLA in healthy donors. Study results and caveats: A later analysis linked a missense variant in DCLRE1C to the trimming of TCR beta V and J genes.

Vbeta (60) and Jbeta (13) primers were used in the PCR. Profiling relied on immunoSEQ multiplex PCR, and the TCRdb table lists in-frame clones only, not all of them. Of more than 85,000 clones in the sample, about 80% are singletons; the top ten hold 2%. Remarks on this clone: Its specificity is unknown. The junction and the germline gene differ at one end; a read error may be behind it.

Input material: PBMCs. The source is a middle-aged man in good health and CMV-seronegative.

The CDR3 coding sequence is TGCAGCGTCGAAGGGAGTAACTATGGCTACACCTTC. Its protein is CSVEGSNYGYTF. The V gene is TRBV29-1, the J gene TRBJ1-2; D is uncertain. Germline V gene lookup returns CDR1 SQVTM and CDR2 ANQGSEA. The CDR3 is made up of 12 amino acids.